This T cell receptor (beta chain) was identified during a study of T cells in Graves' hyperthyroidism and ophthalmopathy. The V and J ends lost 8 bases and 6 bases respectively, with 11 bases between them. Germline V CDR1 and CDR2: SNHLY, FYNNEI. The CDR3 sequence is 12 residues long. Findings and limits, study-wide: A model of 13 V-J features distinguished ophthalmopathy from stable hyperthyroidism. It was a median about 6.5 months before onset that the model predicted ophthalmopathy.

Orbital computed tomography and thyroid ultrasound, together with serum TRAb and thyroxine and clinical symptoms, were used for diagnoses. On this clonotype: What it binds is not known.

The TCR beta CDR3 regions underwent amplification using RNA transcripts as the source. TCR CDR3 underwent first-round RT-PCR with the HTBI primer set. A single record per CDR3 protein comes from TCRdb applying MiXCR to the multiplex PCR reads. The table lists about 98,000 distinct CDR3 sequences, 35% to 45% of them singletons. The sequencing sample was made of peripheral blood or thyroid tissue (not recorded which). This TCR was sampled from a woman under 40 with Graves' hyperthyroidism. V is TRBV2 and J is TRBJ1-5; maybe TRBD1 (5 bases). This chain's CDR3 is CASLGVGQPQHF. CDR3 nucleotides: TGTGCCAGCTTAGGGGTGGGTCAGCCCCAGCATTTT.